This T cell receptor (beta chain) derives from a study of T cells in localized non-small cell lung cancer. Broader study findings: Longer survival (overall) was linked to higher T cell density in blood.

Libraries were prepared by immunoSEQ multiplex PCR; TCRdb keeps only in-frame clonotypes and omits some of them. The data contain more than 5,000 clones, around 42% of them seen just once; the ten biggest clones take up around 7.7%. From germline, CDR1 is SGHAT and CDR2 FQDESV (reference sequence). The V end was cut by 5 bases, the J end by 8 bases, with 27 bases between. The CDR3 has 17 amino acids. This clone was detected a few times. Its antigen is not known. The sequences come from lung tumor tissue, collected before any cancer treatment. The clonotype originates from a man aged 35-75 years with stage III lung adenocarcinoma. V and J are TRBV11-1 and TRBJ1-2; D unclear. The CDR3 nucleotides read TGTGCCAGCAGCACCTTGGAGGACCAAGCGGCAAGAGTAGGCTACACCTTC. It translates to CASSTLEDQAARVGYTF.